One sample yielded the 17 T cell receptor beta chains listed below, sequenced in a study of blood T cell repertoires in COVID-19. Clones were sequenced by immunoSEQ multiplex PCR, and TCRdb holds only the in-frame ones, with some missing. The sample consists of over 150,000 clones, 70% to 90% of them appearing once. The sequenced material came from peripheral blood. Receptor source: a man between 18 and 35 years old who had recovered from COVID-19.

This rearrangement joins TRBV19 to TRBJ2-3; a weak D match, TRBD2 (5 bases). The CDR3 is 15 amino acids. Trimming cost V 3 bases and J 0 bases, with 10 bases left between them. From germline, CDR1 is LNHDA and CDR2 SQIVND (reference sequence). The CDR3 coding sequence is TGTGCCAGTAGTATCGAGGGATCTAGCACAGATACGCAGTATTTT. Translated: CASSIEGSSTDTQYF.

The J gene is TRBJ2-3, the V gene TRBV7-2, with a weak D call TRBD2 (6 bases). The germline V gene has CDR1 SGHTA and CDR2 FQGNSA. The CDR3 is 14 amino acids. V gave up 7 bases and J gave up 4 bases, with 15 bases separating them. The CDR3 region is CASTPGGTPDTQYF. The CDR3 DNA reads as TGTGCCAGCACCCCAGGCGGGACTCCAGATACGCAGTATTTT.

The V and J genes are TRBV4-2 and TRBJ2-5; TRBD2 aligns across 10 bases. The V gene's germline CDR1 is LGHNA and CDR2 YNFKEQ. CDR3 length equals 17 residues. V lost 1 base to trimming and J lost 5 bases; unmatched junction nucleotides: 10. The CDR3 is CASSQAIQREGRETQYF. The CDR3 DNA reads TGTGCCAGCAGCCAAGCCATCCAGCGGGAGGGGCGGGAGACCCAGTACTTC.

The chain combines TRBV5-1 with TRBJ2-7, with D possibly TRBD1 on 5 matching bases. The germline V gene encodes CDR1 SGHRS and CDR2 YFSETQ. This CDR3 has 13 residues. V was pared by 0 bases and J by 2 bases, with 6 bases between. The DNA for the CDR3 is TGCGCCAGCAGCTTGGACAGGACCTACGAGCAGTACTTC. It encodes CASSLDRTYEQYF. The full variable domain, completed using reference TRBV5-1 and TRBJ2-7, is KAGVTQTPRYLIKTRGQQVTLSCSPISGHRSVSWYQQTPGQGLQFLFEYFSETQRNKGNFPGRFSGRQFSNSRSEMNVSTLELGDSALYLCASSLDRTYEQYFGPGTRLTVT.

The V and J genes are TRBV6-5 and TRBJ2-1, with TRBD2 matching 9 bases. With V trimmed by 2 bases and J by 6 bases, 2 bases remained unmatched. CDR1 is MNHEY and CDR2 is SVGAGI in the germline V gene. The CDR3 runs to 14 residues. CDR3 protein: CASSYGGRANEQFF. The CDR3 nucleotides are TGTGCCAGCAGTTACGGCGGGAGGGCCAATGAGCAGTTCTTC.

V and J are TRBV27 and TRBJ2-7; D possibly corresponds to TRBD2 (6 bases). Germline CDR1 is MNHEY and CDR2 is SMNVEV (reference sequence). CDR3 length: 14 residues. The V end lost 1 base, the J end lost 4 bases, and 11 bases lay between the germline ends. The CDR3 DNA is TGTGCCAGCAGTTTATACGGGGGTCAGTACGAGCAGTACTTC. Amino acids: CASSLYGGQYEQYF.

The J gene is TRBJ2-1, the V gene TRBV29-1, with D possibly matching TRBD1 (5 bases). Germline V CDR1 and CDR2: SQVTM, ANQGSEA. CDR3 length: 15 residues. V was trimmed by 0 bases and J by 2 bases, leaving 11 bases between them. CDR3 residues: CSVEDLRGTYNEQFF. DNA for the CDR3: TGCAGCGTTGAAGATCTAAGGGGCACCTACAATGAGCAGTTCTTC.

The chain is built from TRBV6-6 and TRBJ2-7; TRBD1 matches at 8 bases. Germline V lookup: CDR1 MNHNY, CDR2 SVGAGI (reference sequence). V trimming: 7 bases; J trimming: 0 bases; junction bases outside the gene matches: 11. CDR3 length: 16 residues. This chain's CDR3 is CASTDFRQGSSYEQYF. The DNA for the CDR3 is TGTGCCAGCACCGATTTTAGACAGGGGAGCTCCTACGAGCAGTACTTC.

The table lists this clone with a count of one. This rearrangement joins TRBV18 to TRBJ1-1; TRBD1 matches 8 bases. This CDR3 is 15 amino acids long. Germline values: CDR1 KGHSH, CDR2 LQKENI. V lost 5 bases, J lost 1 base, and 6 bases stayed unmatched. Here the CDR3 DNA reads TGTGCCAGCTCATCCAGGGGGCTTGGGAACACTGAAGCTTTCTTT. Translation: CASSSRGLGNTEAFF.

The chain's CDR3 is CSASAGISPEAFF. The CDR3 region has the DNA TGCAGTGCTAGTGCCGGGATCTCCCCTGAAGCTTTCTTT. V is TRBV20-1 and J is TRBJ1-1, with D unclear. This CDR3 spans 13 amino acids. V was trimmed by 3 bases and J by 6 bases, leaving 14 bases between them. Germline V gene lookup returns CDR1 DFQATT and CDR2 SNEGSKA (reference sequence).

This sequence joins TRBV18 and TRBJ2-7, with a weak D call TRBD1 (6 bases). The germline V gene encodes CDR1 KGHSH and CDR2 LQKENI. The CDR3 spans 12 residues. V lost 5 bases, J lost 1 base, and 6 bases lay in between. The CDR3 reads CASSGQSYEQYF. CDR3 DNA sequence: TGTGCCAGCTCAGGACAGTCCTACGAGCAGTACTTC.

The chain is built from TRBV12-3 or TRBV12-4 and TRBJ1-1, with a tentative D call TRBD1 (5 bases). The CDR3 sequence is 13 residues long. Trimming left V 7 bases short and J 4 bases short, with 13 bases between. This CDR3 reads CASTLQGSTEAFF. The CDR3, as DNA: TGTGCCAGCACCCTTCAGGGATCCACTGAAGCTTTCTTT.

The CDR3 sequence: CASSLGETAGNTIYF. The DNA for the CDR3 is TGCGCCAGCAGCTTGGGGGAGACGGCTGGAAACACCATATATTTT. The rearrangement joins TRBV5-1 to TRBJ1-3; D not certain. In germline, CDR1 is SGHRS, CDR2 YFSETQ. The CDR3 loop spans 15 amino acids. Trimming cost V 0 bases and J 2 bases, with 9 bases left between them.

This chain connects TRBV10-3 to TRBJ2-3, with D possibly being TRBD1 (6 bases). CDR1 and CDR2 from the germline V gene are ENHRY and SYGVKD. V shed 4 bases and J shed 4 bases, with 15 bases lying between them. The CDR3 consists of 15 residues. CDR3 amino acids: CAISANRDPPDTQYF. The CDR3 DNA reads TGTGCCATCAGTGCTAACAGGGACCCCCCAGATACGCAGTATTTT.

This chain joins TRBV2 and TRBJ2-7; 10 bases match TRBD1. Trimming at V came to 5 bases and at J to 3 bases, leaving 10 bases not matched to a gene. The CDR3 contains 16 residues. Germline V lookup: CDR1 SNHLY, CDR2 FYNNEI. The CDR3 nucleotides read TGTGCCAGCAGTCCCGGGAGGGGACAGGGGATCTACGAGCAGTACTTC. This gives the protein CASSPGRGQGIYEQYF.

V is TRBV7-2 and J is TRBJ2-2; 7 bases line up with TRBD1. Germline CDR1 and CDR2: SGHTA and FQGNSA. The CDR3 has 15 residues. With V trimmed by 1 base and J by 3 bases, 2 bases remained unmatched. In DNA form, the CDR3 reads TGTGCCAGCAGCTTAGAAGGGGGCTACACCGGGGAGCTGTTTTTT. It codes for CASSLEGGYTGELFF.

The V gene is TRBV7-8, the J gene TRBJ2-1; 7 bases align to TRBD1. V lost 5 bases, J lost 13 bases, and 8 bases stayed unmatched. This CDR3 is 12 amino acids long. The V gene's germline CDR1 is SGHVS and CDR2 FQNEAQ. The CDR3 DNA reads TGTGCCAGCAGCCTAAGGGGGACAGCCCAGTTCTTC. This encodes CASSLRGTAQFF.